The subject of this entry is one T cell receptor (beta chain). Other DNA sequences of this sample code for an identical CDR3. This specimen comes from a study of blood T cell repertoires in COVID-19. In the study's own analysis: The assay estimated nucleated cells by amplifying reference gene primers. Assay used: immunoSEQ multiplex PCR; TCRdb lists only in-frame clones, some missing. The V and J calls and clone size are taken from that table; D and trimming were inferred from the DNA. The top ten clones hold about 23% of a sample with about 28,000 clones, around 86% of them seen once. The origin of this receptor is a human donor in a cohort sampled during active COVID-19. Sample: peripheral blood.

CDR3 loop: CASSQGRTSGANVLTF. DNA of the CDR3: TGCGCCAGCAGCCAGGGGCGGACCTCTGGGGCCAACGTCCTGACTTTC. J is TRBJ2-6 and V is TRBV4-3, with D possibly TRBD1 on 5 matching bases. This CDR3 is built from 16 residues. Germline V gene sequence: CDR1 LGHNA, CDR2 YSLEER. The V end lost 3 bases, the J end lost 0 bases, and 9 bases lay between the germline ends.